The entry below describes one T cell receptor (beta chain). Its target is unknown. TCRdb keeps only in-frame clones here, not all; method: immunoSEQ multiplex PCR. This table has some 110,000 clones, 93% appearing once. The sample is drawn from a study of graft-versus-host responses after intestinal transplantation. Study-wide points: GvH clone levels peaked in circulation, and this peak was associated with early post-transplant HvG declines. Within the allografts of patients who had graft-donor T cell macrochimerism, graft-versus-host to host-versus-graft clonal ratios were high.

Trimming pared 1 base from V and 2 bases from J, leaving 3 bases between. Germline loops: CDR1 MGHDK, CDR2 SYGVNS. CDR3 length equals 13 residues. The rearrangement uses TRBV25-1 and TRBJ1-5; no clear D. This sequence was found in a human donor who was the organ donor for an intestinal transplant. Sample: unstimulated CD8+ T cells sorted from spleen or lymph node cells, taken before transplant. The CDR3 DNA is TGTGCCAGCAGTGAATGGGGCAATCAGCCCCAGCATTTT. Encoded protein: CASSEWGNQPQHF.